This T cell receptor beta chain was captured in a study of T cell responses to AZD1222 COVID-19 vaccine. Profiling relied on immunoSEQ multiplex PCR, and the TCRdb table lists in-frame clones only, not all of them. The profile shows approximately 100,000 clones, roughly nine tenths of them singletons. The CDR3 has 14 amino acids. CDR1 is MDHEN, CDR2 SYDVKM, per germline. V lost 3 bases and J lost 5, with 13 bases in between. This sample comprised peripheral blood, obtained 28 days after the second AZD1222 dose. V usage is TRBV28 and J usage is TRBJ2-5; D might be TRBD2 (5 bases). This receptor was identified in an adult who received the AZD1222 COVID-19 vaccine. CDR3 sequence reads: CASSFFGGSETQYF. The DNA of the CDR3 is TGTGCCAGCAGTTTTTTTGGCGGGTCTGAGACCCAGTACTTC.